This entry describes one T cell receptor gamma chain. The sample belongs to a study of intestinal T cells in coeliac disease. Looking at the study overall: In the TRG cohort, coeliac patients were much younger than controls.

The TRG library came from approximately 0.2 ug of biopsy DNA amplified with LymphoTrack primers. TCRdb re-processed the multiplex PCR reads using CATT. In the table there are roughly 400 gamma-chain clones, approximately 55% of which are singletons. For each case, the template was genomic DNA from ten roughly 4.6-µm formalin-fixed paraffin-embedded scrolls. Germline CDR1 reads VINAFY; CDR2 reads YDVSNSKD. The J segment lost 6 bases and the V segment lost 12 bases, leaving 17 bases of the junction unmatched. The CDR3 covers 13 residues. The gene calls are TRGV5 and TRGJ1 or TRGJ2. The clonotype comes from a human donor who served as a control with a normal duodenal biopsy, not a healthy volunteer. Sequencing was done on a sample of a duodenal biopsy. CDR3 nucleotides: TGTGCCTACCTGGGACATGGCTTTTATAAGAAACTCTTT. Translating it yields CAYLGHGFYKKLF.